Listed below are T cell receptor beta chains from one sample, sequenced in a study of blood T cell repertoires in COVID-19. TCRdb keeps only in-frame clones here, not all; method: immunoSEQ multiplex PCR. The data hold more than 150,000 clones, with around 81% observed a single time. Sequenced input: peripheral blood. Receptors originate from an elderly woman with COVID-19, enrolled during active disease. The CDR3 runs from the conserved cysteine through the conserved F or W. D genes are given only for firm matches. The size entry is marked missing in some rows and otherwise reads once, few, many or a size class.

clone_size j_call v_call d_call cdr3_aa cdr3_nt
NA TRBJ2-1 TRBV21-1 NA CASSKPGLAAYNEQFF TGTGCCAGCAGCAAACCTGGCCTAGCGGCCTACAATGAGCAGTTCTTC
NA TRBJ1-6 TRBV6-2/TRBV6-3 NA CASSYRGARYSPLHF TGTGCCAGCAGTTACCGGGGGGCGCGGTACTCACCCCTCCACTTT
NA TRBJ2-1 TRBV27 TRBD1 CASSSDRVYNEQFF TGTGCCAGCAGTTCGGACAGGGTCTACAATGAGCAGTTCTTC
NA TRBJ1-6 TRBV27 NA CASSFKSSYNSPLHF TGTGCCAGCAGTTTTAAGAGCTCCTATAATTCACCCCTCCACTTT
NA TRBJ2-1 TRBV6-6 TRBD2 CASSPDGQGLARYNEQFF TGTGCCAGCAGTCCTGATGGGCAGGGACTAGCGAGATACAATGAGCAGTTCTTC
NA TRBJ2-3 TRBV7-9 TRBD2 CASSFSGRADTQYF TGTGCCAGCAGCTTTAGCGGGAGGGCAGATACGCAGTATTTT
NA TRBJ2-1 TRBV9 TRBD2 CASSAPQWAGEYNEQFF TGTGCCAGCAGCGCCCCCCAGTGGGCGGGAGAGTACAATGAGCAGTTCTTC
once TRBJ2-7 TRBV5-6 NA CASSLVGGEQYF TGTGCCAGCAGCTTGGTGGGGGGCGAGCAGTACTTC
NA TRBJ2-4 TRBV3-1/TRBV3-2 TRBD2 CASSLAGHKNIQYF TGTGCCAGCAGCCTAGCGGGACACAAAAACATTCAGTACTTC
NA TRBJ1-1 TRBV4-1 NA CASSQDPGAGTEAFF TGCGCCAGCAGCCAAGATCCAGGCGCAGGTACTGAAGCTTTCTTT
NA TRBJ2-2 TRBV6-7 TRBD1 CASSYSRGRGAGELFF TGTGCCAGCAGTTACTCCAGGGGGCGGGGAGCCGGGGAGCTGTTTTTT
once TRBJ2-7 TRBV3-1/TRBV3-2 NA CASSHWNRVDEQYF TGTGCCAGCAGCCATTGGAACAGGGTCGACGAGCAGTACTTC
NA TRBJ2-2 TRBV11-2 NA CASSTTVRTGELFF TGTGCCAGCAGCACGACAGTCCGCACCGGGGAGCTGTTTTTT
NA TRBJ2-1 TRBV4-1 TRBD2 CASRLEVAGPYNEQFF TGCGCCAGCAGATTAGAGGTAGCGGGACCCTACAATGAGCAGTTCTTC
few TRBJ1-6 TRBV6-5 NA CASRRRVNSPLHF TGTGCCAGCAGACGCCGAGTTAATTCACCCCTCCACTTT
NA TRBJ2-7 TRBV3-1/TRBV3-2 NA CASSIGTFYSYEQYF TGTGCCAGCAGCATAGGGACTTTTTATTCCTACGAGCAGTACTTC
NA TRBJ2-7 TRBV2 NA CASRLGRGRNYEQYF TGTGCCAGCAGGTTAGGCAGGGGTAGAAACTACGAGCAGTACTTC
NA TRBJ1-2 TRBV19 NA CASRMTGNYGYTF TGTGCCAGTAGAATGACGGGGAACTATGGCTACACCTTC
NA TRBJ1-2 TRBV24-1 TRBD1 CATSDQGQELYGYTF TGTGCCACCAGTGATCAGGGACAGGAGCTCTATGGCTACACCTTC
NA TRBJ2-1 TRBV19 TRBD2 CASSITASSGRDEQFF TGTGCCAGTAGTATAACTGCGTCTAGCGGGAGAGATGAGCAGTTCTTC
NA TRBJ2-1 TRBV18 TRBD1 CASSSPTGISYNEQFF TGTGCCAGCTCATCCCCGACAGGGATCTCCTACAATGAGCAGTTCTTC
once TRBJ1-6 TRBV7-2 NA CASSGGQGSPLHF TGTGCCAGCAGCGGGGGACAAGGGTCACCCCTCCACTTT
once TRBJ2-1 TRBV19 TRBD2 CASSDPLAGGPYNEQFF TGTGCCAGTAGTGACCCTCTAGCGGGGGGCCCCTACAATGAGCAGTTCTTC
NA TRBJ2-7 TRBV7-3 NA CASSLKGTGTPSYEQYF TGTGCCAGCAGCTTAAAAGGGACCGGGACACCCTCCTACGAGCAGTACTTC
NA TRBJ1-3 TRBV4-3 NA CASSQDWAGDGNTIYF TGCGCCAGCAGCCAAGATTGGGCAGGGGATGGAAACACCATATATTTT
NA TRBJ2-3 TRBV29-1 NA CSVGGTAGYTDTQYF TGCAGCGTTGGAGGCACGGCGGGCTACACAGATACGCAGTATTTT
NA TRBJ2-3 TRBV5-8 TRBD2 CASSTRTSGRWSDTQYF TGTGCCAGCAGCACCAGGACTAGCGGGAGATGGTCAGATACGCAGTATTTT
NA TRBJ2-3 TRBV7-9 TRBD1 CASSFLRQGSDTQYF TGTGCCAGCAGCTTTTTGAGACAGGGATCAGATACGCAGTATTTT